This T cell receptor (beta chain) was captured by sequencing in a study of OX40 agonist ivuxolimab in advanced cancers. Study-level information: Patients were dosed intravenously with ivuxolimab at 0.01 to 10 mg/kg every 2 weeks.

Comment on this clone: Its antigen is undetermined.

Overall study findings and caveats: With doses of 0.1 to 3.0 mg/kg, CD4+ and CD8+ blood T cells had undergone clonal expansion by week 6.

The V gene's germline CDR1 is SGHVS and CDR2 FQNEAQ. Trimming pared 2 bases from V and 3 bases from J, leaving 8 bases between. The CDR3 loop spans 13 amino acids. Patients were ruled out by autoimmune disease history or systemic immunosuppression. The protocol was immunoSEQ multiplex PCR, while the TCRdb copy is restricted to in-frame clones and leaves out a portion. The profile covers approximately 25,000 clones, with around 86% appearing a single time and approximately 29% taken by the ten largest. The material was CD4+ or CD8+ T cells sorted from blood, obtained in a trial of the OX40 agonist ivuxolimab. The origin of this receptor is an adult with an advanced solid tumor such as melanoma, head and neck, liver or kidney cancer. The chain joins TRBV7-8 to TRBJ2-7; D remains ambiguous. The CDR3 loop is CASSLSPRYEQYF. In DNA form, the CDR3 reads TGTGCCAGCAGCTTATCCCCACGCTACGAGCAGTACTTC.